This TCR beta chain was captured by sequencing in a study of blood T cell repertoires in COVID-19 (TCRdb year 2020). The study in broad terms: Samples covering the acute and convalescent phases of COVID-19 were provided by collaborators in the United States, Italy and Spain. The dataset comprised deeply sampled blood TCRbeta repertoires from subjects exposed to, actively infected with, or recovered from COVID-19. The sample metadata nearly always contained a de-identified subject ID, COVID-19 status, age in years and sex. The prospective study material was composed of cDNA or gDNA derived from T cells, B-cell-depleted T cells, or PBMCs. The repertoires were released in a freely available public database intended as a resource for research on the immune response to SARS-CoV-2. HLA class I and class II types, where available, came from metadata supplied by the sample provider rather than from assay-based typing. The samples were drawn from the first 160 participants of the ongoing ImmuneRACE study and from some 1,300 subjects provided by 6 global collaborators.

Study-wide conclusions, independent of this receptor: How much clinical and demographic metadata was included differed by source and by participant, and the metadata was provided uncurated.

In Seattle, one collaborating source enrolled patients while the infection was active and tracked those patients longitudinally over the course of disease. Collaborating institutions collected whole blood in K2EDTA tubes following their own protocols. For TCRbeta analysis, collaborators shipped samples in one of three forms: frozen whole blood, isolated PBMCs, or DNA extracted from either of those sample types. The V end loses 6 bases and the J end loses 0 bases, and a stretch of 9 bases separates them. Taken from cysteine to phenylalanine, the CDR3 has 13 residues. Just CDR3 DNA is preserved here, 39 bases in frame from base 1. The germline V gene (reference sequence) provides CDR1 WNHNN and CDR2 SYGVQD. TCRbeta CDR3 regions were amplified from genomic DNA by means of the immunoSEQ Assay, a bias-controlled multiplex PCR. Turning to the authors' computational methods: Within the assay, amplification of reference gene primers was used to estimate how many nucleated cells each sample contained. Sequence reads were collapsed and filtered to measure the absolute abundance of every unique TCRbeta CDR3 rearrangement. For each sample, productive Simpson clonality was calculated by taking the square root of Simpson's diversity index across productive rearrangements. Imported from immuneACCESS, the table was reduced by TCRdb to in-frame sequences with V and J called. These copies leave out some clones; in studies compared against another copy, an unresolved V gene accounts for under half, and the cause of the remainder is not known. From that table come the V and J calls and clone size; the DNA was used to work out D and trimming. This sample lists 40,000 to 60,000 clones; over 80% were detected once. The ten largest clones add up to 2.1% of the sample.

This clone was seen just once. It lacks a known antigen. Nothing much larger sits one base from this clone, and base qualities are not available. The chain is assembled from TRBV10-1 and TRBJ2-7, with TRBD2 as a weak D call on 5 bases. Sequencing was performed on peripheral blood. This sequence was found in a woman at least 80 years old with COVID-19, enrolled during active disease. The encoded CDR3 is CASSLANSYEQYF. The nucleotide sequence reads TGCGCCAGCAGCCTAGCCAACTCCTACGAGCAGTACTTC.